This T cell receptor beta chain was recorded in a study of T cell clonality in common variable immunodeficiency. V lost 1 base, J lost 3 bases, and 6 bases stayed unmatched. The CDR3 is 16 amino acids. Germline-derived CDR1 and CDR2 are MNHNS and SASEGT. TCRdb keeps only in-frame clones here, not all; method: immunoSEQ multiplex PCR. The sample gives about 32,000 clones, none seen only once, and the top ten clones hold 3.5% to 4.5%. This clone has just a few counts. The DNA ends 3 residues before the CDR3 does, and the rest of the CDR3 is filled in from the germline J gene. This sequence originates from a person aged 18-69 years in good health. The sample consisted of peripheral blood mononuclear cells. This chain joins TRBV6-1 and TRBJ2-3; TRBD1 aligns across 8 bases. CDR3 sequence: CASSEVPGQATDTQYF. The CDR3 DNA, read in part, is TGTGCCAGCAGTGAAGTTCCGGGACAGGCGACAGATACG.